This TCR beta chain was captured in a study of patients and donors after allogeneic stem cell transplantation. One entry per CDR3 protein, called by TCRdb with MiXCR from the RT-PCR reads. This sample has roughly 230,000 distinct CDR3 sequences, with 11% to 15% found just once. V lost 5 bases to trimming and J lost 8 bases; unmatched junction nucleotides: 7. This CDR3 has 13 amino acids. Germline V lookup: CDR1 DFQATT, CDR2 SNEGSKA (reference sequence). The specimen was blood, either unsorted or a sorted T cell fraction (not recorded which). The J gene is TRBJ2-1, the V gene TRBV20-1, with 9 bases fitting TRBD2. The clonotype was recovered from a human donor who was either an allogeneic HSCT recipient or a stem cell or donor lymphocyte infusion donor (not recorded which). It is not recorded whose cells these are; they may come from a transplant donor. The CDR3 DNA sequence: TGCAGTGCTCGGCGGGAGGGCCGGGATGAGCAGTTCTTC. This sequence encodes CSARREGRDEQFF.